Below are 27 T cell receptor beta chains sequenced from a single sample in a study of graft-versus-host responses after intestinal transplantation. Graft material was processed, releasing intraepithelial and lamina propria lymphocytes. Profiled with immunoSEQ multiplex PCR; TCRdb holds only in-frame clones, not every one. The sample yields about 15,000 clones, 65% to 70% seen once. The starting material was ileum tissue, obtained around 94 weeks after intestinal transplantation. These receptors all come from a human patient who received an intestinal transplant, so some T cells may come from the graft donor.

This clone has more than one count but fewer than ten. The chain combines TRBV7-2 with TRBJ1-1; weak D call: TRBD1 (5 bases). This CDR3 region has 14 residues. CDR1 SGHTA and CDR2 FQGNSA come from the germline V gene. V gave up 2 bases and J gave up 1 base, with 8 bases separating them. CDR3 in amino acids: CASSLRRGNTEAFF. The DNA of the CDR3 is TGTGCCAGCAGCTTACGGAGGGGGAACACTGAAGCTTTCTTT.

This chain links TRBV2 with TRBJ2-5; 16 positions agree with TRBD2. Germline trimming cut 5 bases from V and 2 bases from J; bases unmatched to any gene: 11. Germline CDR1 is SNHLY and CDR2 is FYNNEI. There are 19 residues in the CDR3. The CDR3 loop is CASSFQPGLAGGLQETQYF. CDR3 bases: TGTGCCAGCAGTTTCCAGCCGGGACTAGCGGGGGGGCTGCAAGAGACCCAGTACTTC.

The table lists this clone with a count of one. V is TRBV9 and J is TRBJ2-3; TRBD2 matches 14 bases. Germline CDR1 reads SGDLS; CDR2 reads YYNGEE. The CDR3 totals 17 residues. V lost 3 bases and J lost 7; bases outside the gene matches: 10. The DNA of the CDR3 is TGTGCCAGCAGCGCCGGACTAGCGGGGGGACCCCCCTATACGCAGTATTTT. Its protein product is CASSAGLAGGPPYTQYF.

The chain carries TRBV30 and TRBJ1-2; 7 bases match TRBD1. V trimming: 5 bases; J trimming: 4 bases; junction bases outside the gene matches: 4. The germline CDR1 and CDR2 sequences are GTSNPN and SVGIG (reference sequence). The CDR3 sequence is 12 residues long. The CDR3 DNA is TGTGCCTGGGGGGGACAGTCCTATGGCTACACCTTC. It translates to CAWGGQSYGYTF. The variable domain in full, completed from reference TRBV30 and TRBJ1-2, reads SQTIHQWPATLVQPVGSPLSLECTVEGTSNPNLYWYRQAAGRGLQLLFYSVGIGQISSEVPQNLSASRPQDRQFILSSKKLLLSDSGFYLCAWGGQSYGYTFGSGTRLTVV.

This clone has a handful of counts. The rearrangement joins TRBV5-1 to TRBJ1-2; D is perhaps TRBD1 (5 bases). Trimming took 4 bases from V and 6 from J, leaving 25 bases between them. The CDR3 has 17 residues. Per the germline V gene, CDR1 is SGHRS and CDR2 is YFSETQ. CDR3 DNA: TGCGCCAGCAGCAGGGACCTTGCGGGACGGGGCCTTAATGGCTACACCTTC. Translated, it gives CASSRDLAGRGLNGYTF.

This chain's CDR3 is CASSESGFRTEAFF. In DNA form, the CDR3 reads TGTGCCAGCAGTGAATCAGGGTTTAGGACTGAAGCTTTCTTT. V usage is TRBV25-1 and J usage is TRBJ1-1; a weak D match, TRBD1 (5 bases). V dropped 1 base and J dropped 5 bases, with 11 bases sitting between them. Germline V gene sequence: CDR1 MGHDK, CDR2 SYGVNS. This CDR3 spans 14 amino acids.

The CDR3 loop is CASSLLAGVSTDTQYF. CDR3 DNA sequence: TGTGCCAGCAGCTTATTAGCGGGGGTTAGCACAGATACGCAGTATTTT. The V gene is TRBV7-9, the J gene TRBJ2-3, with TRBD2 identical over 9 bases. The germline CDR1 and CDR2 sequences are SEHNR and FQNEAQ (reference sequence). Germline trimming cut 2 bases from V and 0 bases from J; bases unmatched to any gene: 3. The length of the CDR3 is 16 residues.

V is TRBV5-1 and J is TRBJ1-4; 12 nucleotides agree with TRBD1. Germline V gene lookup returns CDR1 SGHRS and CDR2 YFSETQ. The V and J ends lost 4 bases and 4 bases, in that order; junction bases with no gene match: 5. The CDR3 is made up of 16 amino acids. The CDR3 sequence: CASSLGTGGLNEKLFF. In DNA, the CDR3 is TGCGCCAGCAGCCTCGGGACAGGGGGCCTTAATGAAAAACTGTTTTTT.

This sequence joins TRBV7-6 and TRBJ2-1, with 8 bases identical to TRBD2. The CDR3 contains 18 residues. The V gene end was trimmed by 1 base and the J gene end by 2 bases; junction bases not matched to a gene: 10. CDR1 is SGHVS and CDR2 is FNYEAQ in the germline V gene. CDR3 DNA sequence: TGTGCCAGCAGCTTAGGGGGACTAGTGGAGGCCACCTACAATGAGCAGTTCTTC. Protein sequence: CASSLGGLVEATYNEQFF.

The chain uses TRBV13 and TRBJ2-3, with 7 bases identical to TRBD2. CDR1 is PRHDT and CDR2 is FYEKMQ in the germline V gene (reference sequence). The V gene end was trimmed by 1 base and the J gene end by 3 bases; junction bases not matched to a gene: 7. The CDR3 is 16 amino acids. The CDR3 region has the DNA TGTGCCAGCAGCTTAGCGGGGGGAGTCGCTACAGATACGCAGTATTTT. Translated: CASSLAGGVATDTQYF.

This rearrangement joins TRBV6-5 to TRBJ2-5; the D is unclear. V lost 2 bases, J lost 0 bases, and 7 bases lay in between. The CDR3 has 14 amino acids. Germline CDR1 reads MNHEY; CDR2 reads SVGAGI. The CDR3 DNA is TGTGCCAGCAGTTACCGGAGCGACCAAGAGACCCAGTACTTC. Translation gives CASSYRSDQETQYF.

The rearrangement joins TRBV4-3 to TRBJ1-5; the D is unclear. Looked up from germline, CDR1 is LGHNA and CDR2 is YSLEER. The ends were cut back, 4 bases at V and 6 bases at J, with 13 bases in the middle. The CDR3 is 14 amino acids. The CDR3: CASSLTWEGQPQHF. Written as DNA, the CDR3 is TGCGCCAGCAGCCTTACTTGGGAGGGTCAGCCCCAGCATTTT.

This chain links TRBV7-9 with TRBJ1-4; 9 nucleotides line up with TRBD1. J gave up 8 bases and V 1 base, and 8 bases lay outside the gene matches. CDR3 size: 16 residues. Germline V gene sequence: CDR1 SEHNR, CDR2 FQNEAQ (reference sequence). The CDR3 sequence is CASSLGLGQGREKLFF. DNA of the CDR3: TGTGCCAGCAGCTTAGGGCTGGGACAGGGTCGCGAAAAACTGTTTTTT. Full variable domain (outside the CDR3, taken from reference TRBV7-9 and TRBJ1-4): DTGVSQNPRHKITKRGQNVTFRCDPISEHNRLYWYRQTLGQGPEFLTYFQNEAQLEKSRLLSDRFSAERPKGSFSTLEIQRTEQGDSAMYLCASSLGLGQGREKLFFGSGTQLSVL.

In its sample, this clone was seen a few times. The rearrangement links TRBV5-1 to TRBJ1-3; 8 bases agree with TRBD1. CDR1 is SGHRS and CDR2 is YFSETQ in the germline V gene. CDR3 length equals 14 residues. V was pared by 4 bases and J by 6 bases, with 6 bases of the junction left unmatched. CDR3 sequence: CASSPTGQENTIYF. Here the CDR3 DNA reads TGCGCCAGCAGCCCGACGGGACAGGAAAACACCATATATTTT.

The chain links TRBV6-1 to TRBJ2-2, with 8 bases that match TRBD1. The CDR3 runs to 15 residues. CDR1 is MNHNS and CDR2 is SASEGT in the germline V gene. Trimming cost V 10 bases and J 1 base; bases outside gene matches: 8. The CDR3: CATEHGTGNTGELFF. Written as DNA, the CDR3 is TGTGCCACCGAGCACGGGACAGGGAACACCGGGGAGCTGTTTTTT.

This clone was observed a few times. This sequence joins TRBV5-4 and TRBJ1-2; possible D gene TRBD1, 6 bases. The CDR3 length is 13 residues. Germline loops: CDR1 SGHNT, CDR2 YYREEE (reference sequence). Trimming took off 5 bases at V and 5 bases at J, with 13 bases between the two ends. The CDR3 loop is CASSRDRIYGYTF. The CDR3 bases are TGTGCCAGCAGTCGAGACAGGATTTATGGCTACACCTTC.

This chain joins TRBV19 and TRBJ2-5; TRBD1 agrees at 9 bases. The J call could be wrong; TRBJ2-7 is a better fit for the DNA end. Germline V gene sequence: CDR1 LNHDA, CDR2 SQIVND (reference sequence). CDR3 length: 12 residues. The CDR3 is CANRDRENEQYF. The CDR3 region has the DNA TGTGCCAATCGGGACAGGGAAAACGAGCAGTACTTC.

This chain uses TRBV30 with TRBJ2-7; 7 nucleotides align to TRBD1. CDR1 is GTSNPN, CDR2 SVGIG, per germline (reference sequence). V lost 0 bases, J lost 0 bases, and 5 bases stayed unmatched. The CDR3 runs to 15 residues. The DNA of the CDR3 is TGTGCCTGGAGTGTCGGGACAGCCCCCTCCTACGAGCAGTACTTC. Residues: CAWSVGTAPSYEQYF.

The gene calls are TRBV21-1 and TRBJ2-1; the table gives TRBD1 as D, unverified against the DNA. TRBV21-1 is marked as a pseudogene. The CDR3 totals 15 residues. CDR3: CASSHGQGVGDEQFF. The CDR3 nucleotides are TGTGCCAGCAGCCACGGACAGGGGGTAGGGGATGAGCAGTTCTTC.

The chain is built from TRBV6-5 and TRBJ2-3; no reliable D call. The length of the CDR3 is 13 residues. Looked up from germline, CDR1 is MNHEY and CDR2 is SVGAGI. Between the trimmed V and J ends, which lost 5 bases and 2 bases, there was a span of 8 bases. This chain's CDR3 is CASSNLPTDTQYF. The CDR3 region has the DNA TGTGCCAGCAGTAACCTACCCACAGATACGCAGTATTTT.

V and J are TRBV7-2 and TRBJ2-5, with a weak D call TRBD2 (7 bases). The assigned J gene may be wrong: the sequence end matches TRBJ2-7 better. The CDR3 is 15 residues long. Germline CDR1 SGHTA, CDR2 FQGNSA. The DNA for the CDR3 is TGTGCCAGCAGCTTTGGGGGCGGGGGCAAAGGCGAGCAGTACTTC. This sequence encodes CASSFGGGGKGEQYF.

V usage is TRBV5-4 and J usage is TRBJ1-4; unclear D gene. The CDR3 has 13 amino acids. V dropped 2 bases and J dropped 5 bases, with 7 bases sitting between them. Per the germline V gene, CDR1 is SGHNT and CDR2 is YYREEE (reference sequence). Written as DNA, the CDR3 is TGTGCCAGCAGCTTTGGGCCCAATGAAAAACTGTTTTTT. Its protein product is CASSFGPNEKLFF.

The chain recombines TRBV21-1 with TRBJ1-6. TRBV21-1 is described as a pseudogene. The CDR3 is made up of 15 amino acids. CDR3: CASSDRKSGYSPLHF. CDR3 nucleotides: TGTGCCAGCAGCGACCGGAAATCGGGTTATTCACCCCTCCACTTT.

DNA for the CDR3: TGTGCCAGCAGTTTAGGTTTGGCGGGGGGAAGCACAGATACGCAGTATTTT. The encoded protein is CASSLGLAGGSTDTQYF. The chain links TRBV27 to TRBJ2-3; 8 bases are a match to TRBD2. V dropped 2 bases and J dropped 0; count of bases not matched to a gene: 7. The germline gives CDR1 MNHEY, CDR2 SMNVEV (reference sequence). The CDR3 is made up of 17 amino acids.

This clone was detected only a few times. The gene calls are TRBV6-1 and TRBJ2-3; D unclear. The CDR3 contains 14 residues. Germline V gene data show CDR1 as MNHNS and CDR2 as SASEGT. Between the trimmed V and J ends, which lost 8 bases and 0 bases, there was a span of 12 bases. The CDR3 DNA reads TGTGCCAGCGTTGTATGGCCTAGCACAGATACGCAGTATTTT. Translating it yields CASVVWPSTDTQYF.

This clone was seen a few times. The chain is built from TRBV2 and TRBJ2-5; the match to TRBD1 covers 7 bases. The germline V gene has CDR1 SNHLY and CDR2 FYNNEI. This CDR3 comprises 15 residues. Trimming cost V 4 bases and J 0 bases; bases outside gene matches: 5. CDR3 residues: CASSGDSQYQETQYF. The CDR3 DNA reads as TGTGCCAGCAGTGGGGACAGCCAGTACCAAGAGACCCAGTACTTC.

This rearrangement joins TRBV5-1 to TRBJ1-4; 8 nucleotides agree with TRBD1. Germline V gene sequence: CDR1 SGHRS, CDR2 YFSETQ. The CDR3 sequence is 16 residues long. Trimming took 2 bases from V and 7 from J; bases not matched to a gene: 10. CDR3 in amino acids: CASSFAGGEGGEKLFF. The CDR3 DNA follows: TGCGCCAGCAGCTTCGCAGGGGGCGAGGGGGGTGAAAAACTGTTTTTT. Looking up the rest from reference TRBV5-1 and TRBJ1-4 gives the full variable domain: KAGVTQTPRYLIKTRGQQVTLSCSPISGHRSVSWYQQTPGQGLQFLFEYFSETQRNKGNFPGRFSGRQFSNSRSEMNVSTLELGDSALYLCASSFAGGEGGEKLFFGSGTQLSVL.